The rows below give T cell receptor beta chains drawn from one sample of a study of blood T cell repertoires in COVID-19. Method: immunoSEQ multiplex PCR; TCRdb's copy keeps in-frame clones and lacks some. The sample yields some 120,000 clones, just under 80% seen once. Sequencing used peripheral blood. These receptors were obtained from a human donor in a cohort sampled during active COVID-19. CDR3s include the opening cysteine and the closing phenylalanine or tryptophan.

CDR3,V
CASSRTPGHITDTQYF,TRBV5-5
CASSQQAPGYSPLHF,TRBV6-2/TRBV6-3
CASSPYTGGRTGELFF,TRBV28
CASRGLAGGGNTQYF,TRBV3-1/TRBV3-2
CATSRLGDVNNEQFF,TRBV15
CASSYPGTGGDAFF,TRBV6-5
CASSQGTGDEQPQHF,TRBV5-4
CATSPQGAYSGANVLTF,TRBV24-1
CASSRRTEGYEQYF,TRBV19
CASSQGLSRVGGTEAFF,TRBV4-1
CASHRTSGTSYNEQFF,TRBV5-4
CASSQDRAGRTGIDVRNTEAFF,TRBV3-1/TRBV3-2
CASSSRWAEAFF,TRBV19
CATSGERGGTDTQYF,TRBV15
CASRPSGGVITGELFF,TRBV21-1
CASSFLGDGTDTQYF,TRBV6-6
CAWVQVNTEAFF,TRBV30
CASSLGQNSGNTIYF,TRBV5-1
CASSPGQGGHQPQHF,TRBV28
CASSKPRTALTEQFF,TRBV6-2/TRBV6-3
CAITRDSQNSPLHF,TRBV10-3
CASSLGQDKGTEAFF,TRBV5-1
CASSNTGQVFNEQFF,TRBV25-1
CASSPAFGSYNEQFF,TRBV7-2
CASSLGDRGNTEAFF,TRBV5-1
CASSLVSLAGTWNTGELFF,TRBV5-6
CASSSRATTNQPQHF,TRBV7-8
CASRSGGTNEKLFF,TRBV6-5
CASSLRGIGTGELFF,TRBV7-2
CASKGGTTGYEQYF,TRBV2
CAISESRTGNNSPLHF,TRBV10-3
CASSQGGSNSPLHF,TRBV3-1/TRBV3-2
CASSQDRQAVGDEQFF,TRBV14
CASRPDGAYGYTF,TRBV28
CASSPQGIYEQYF,TRBV6-2/TRBV6-3
CASREQGHTEAFF,TRBV12-3/TRBV12-4
CASSLVGTEGNTIYF,TRBV7-6
CASSLQGGETQYF,TRBV2
CASSPGLVVNTEAFF,TRBV4-1
CASTSSGVDQPQHF,TRBV7-2
CASSEAGTRSEAFF,TRBV2
CASRLAGEGNEKLFF,TRBV5-4
CASSLWAGTGHIEQYF,TRBV7-9
CASSYPVTGGRYGYTF,TRBV6-2/TRBV6-3
CASSPWAGTEGKTNTDTQYF,TRBV18
CASSLSRQGGGKLFF,TRBV5-1
CATLRGGYQETQYF,TRBV2
CASSLEAGHEQYF,TRBV5-4
CASSGTGWVGFF,TRBV2
CASSQEGDRGNTDTQYF,TRBV3-1/TRBV3-2
CASSYSYKGARSEQYF,TRBV6-5
CASSPGTGGAGDTQYF,TRBV7-6
CASSYQGAMDTIYF,TRBV6-5
CASSSGIQETQYF,TRBV19
CASRLSPDRGDEQYF,TRBV12-2
CAITRDSQNYGYTF,TRBV10-3
CASSLEGINTEAFF,TRBV5-4